These 20 T cell receptor beta chains share one sample of origin, sequenced in a study of blood T cells in healthy people across ages. Primed by a sample-barcoded 5' primer and a J-beta primer mix, a second PCR proceeded for 7 to 11 cycles. TCRdb recomputed calls from the 5' RACE reads with MiXCR, one row per CDR3 protein. Of over a million distinct CDR3 sequences in the sample, 40% to 55% were seen once. Source material: blood. The receptors originated from a woman between 55 and 75 years old in good health.

This chain uses TRBV20-1 with TRBJ2-3; 12 bases map to TRBD2. Germline CDR1 is DFQATT and CDR2 is SNEGSKA (reference sequence). The CDR3 extends over 14 amino acids. V lost 8 bases, J lost 7 bases, and 10 bases stayed unmatched. DNA of the CDR3: TGCAGTACAAAACTAGCGGGAGGAGGGTATACGCAGTATTTT. The encoded protein is CSTKLAGGGYTQYF.

V usage is TRBV12-3 or TRBV12-4 and J usage is TRBJ1-2; TRBD1 is a possible D gene (6 bases). This CDR3 region has 19 residues. V was cut by 2 bases and J by 2 bases, with 24 bases left in between. CDR3 coding DNA: TGTGCCAGCAGTTTACTAATCGGAGGAAACAGGGAGTCCAACTATGGCTACACCTTC. It encodes CASSLLIGGNRESNYGYTF.

About this clonotype itself: A junction boundary mismatches the germline segment, possibly from a read error. The gene calls are TRBV24-1 and TRBJ1-2; 7 nucleotides agree with TRBD1. The length of the CDR3 is 13 residues. The V gene's germline CDR1 is KGHDR and CDR2 SFDVKD. CDR3 residues: CAISDRTGDGYTF. For the CDR3, the DNA is TGTGCCATCAGTGACCGTACAGGGGACGGCTACACCTTC.

This chain joins TRBV29-1 and TRBJ2-1; 8 bases fit TRBD2. The V gene end was trimmed by 8 bases and the J gene end by 6 bases; junction bases not matched to a gene: 9. Germline lookup yields CDR1 SQVTM and CDR2 ANQGSEA. The length of the CDR3 is 13 residues. DNA for the CDR3: TGCAGCTCTGATGCGGGAGGTACCAATGAGCAGTTCTTC. Protein sequence: CSSDAGGTNEQFF.

Concerning this clonotype: A read error may produce the germline difference seen at one junction end. The chain is built from TRBV20-1 and TRBJ2-5; 9 positions agree with TRBD2. CDR3 length: 17 residues. Per the germline V gene, CDR1 is DFQATT and CDR2 is SNEGSKA (reference sequence). CDR3 nucleotides: TGCAGTGCAAGAGGGGTGTCTCGCGGGGGGGCCGTTGAGACCCAGTACTTC. This codes for CSARGVSRGGAVETQYF.

V usage is TRBV27 and J usage is TRBJ1-6; D gene ambiguous. CDR1 is MNHEY and CDR2 is SMNVEV in the germline V gene (reference sequence). V lost 10 bases and J lost 5, with 15 bases in between. The CDR3 contains 14 residues. CDR3 protein: CATGRGSDNSPLHF. CDR3 DNA sequence: TGTGCCACTGGCCGGGGATCGGATAATTCACCCCTCCACTTT.

The genes are TRBV7-2 and TRBJ2-4; TRBD2 might be the D (5 bases). The J call could be wrong; TRBJ2-7 is a better fit for the DNA end. Germline V lookup: CDR1 SGHTA, CDR2 FQGNSA. There are 14 residues in the CDR3. The CDR3 DNA reads TGTGCCAGCAGCTCCAGACTAAACCCCTACGAGCAGTACTTC. This encodes CASSSRLNPYEQYF.

This clonotype was found many times. The chain employs TRBV15 and TRBJ1-4, with D uncertain. V lost 0 bases and J lost 8, with 7 bases in between. CDR3 length equals 13 residues. CDR1 and CDR2 from the germline V gene are LNHNV and YYDKDF (reference sequence). CDR3 amino acids: CATSRELREKLFF. As DNA, the CDR3 is TGTGCCACCAGCAGAGAACTACGGGAAAAACTGTTTTTT.

The chain joins TRBV10-3 to TRBJ1-1, with D possibly matching TRBD1 (6 bases). Germline loops: CDR1 ENHRY, CDR2 SYGVKD. Between the trimmed V and J ends, which lost 7 bases and 5 bases, there was a span of 17 bases. The CDR3 sequence is 14 residues long. CDR3 DNA: TGTGCCATCAATGAAAACAGGGATTTGACTGAAGCTTTCTTT. Its translation: CAINENRDLTEAFF.

This clonotype was recorded a few times. This chain joins TRBV5-1 and TRBJ2-7; D gene unclear. Germline V gene sequence: CDR1 SGHRS, CDR2 YFSETQ. Trimming left V 4 bases short and J 0 bases short, with 8 bases between. The CDR3 runs to 13 residues. This CDR3 is CASSTRHSYEQYF. The CDR3 nucleotides are TGCGCCAGCAGCACCCGTCACTCCTACGAGCAGTACTTC.

Many counts were recorded for this clonotype. The chain is built from TRBV9 and TRBJ2-6; 7 bases align to TRBD1. Trimming removed 0 bases from V and 1 base from J; junction bases left unmatched: 4. CDR3 size: 17 residues. Germline V lookup: CDR1 SGDLS, CDR2 YYNGEE. CDR3 residues: CASSVGGTDSGANVLTF. CDR3 sequence (DNA): TGTGCCAGCAGCGTAGGGGGGACAGATTCTGGGGCCAACGTCCTGACTTTC.

The rearrangement links TRBV27 to TRBJ2-3; TRBD2 agrees at 15 bases. J was trimmed by 8 bases and V by 5 bases; bases with no gene match: 8. The CDR3 sequence is 16 residues long. CDR1 MNHEY and CDR2 SMNVEV come from the germline V gene (reference sequence). The CDR3 region is CASSLGLAGGQGTQYF. In DNA form, the CDR3 reads TGTGCCAGCAGTCTTGGACTAGCGGGAGGGCAAGGTACGCAGTATTTT.

This clonotype has a handful of counts. The V call is TRBV21-1, the J call TRBJ2-1; TRBD2, as called in the table, went unchecked against the DNA. TRBV21-1 is deemed a pseudogene. CDR3 size: 17 residues. Here the CDR3 reads CASSKVSTSGSRNEQFF. The CDR3 DNA is TGTGCCAGCAGCAAAGTATCTACTAGCGGGAGTAGAAATGAGCAGTTCTTC.

The J gene is TRBJ1-5, the V gene TRBV20-1; the D gene is possibly TRBD1 (5 bases). The CDR3 runs 13 residues. CDR1 is DFQATT, CDR2 SNEGSKA, per germline (reference sequence). The V end was cut by 2 bases, the J end by 5 bases, with 10 bases between. DNA of the CDR3: TGCAGTGCTAGAAGAGGGGACCATCAGCCCCAGCATTTT. The encoded protein is CSARRGDHQPQHF.

This clonotype was counted at least ten times. V usage is TRBV20-1 and J usage is TRBJ2-7; 10 nucleotides align to TRBD2. The CDR3 length is 13 residues. CDR1 is DFQATT, CDR2 SNEGSKA, per germline (reference sequence). Trimming cost V 6 bases and J 5 bases; bases outside gene matches: 7. CDR3: CSAIIAGGHEQYF. CDR3 in DNA: TGCAGTGCGATTATAGCGGGAGGTCACGAGCAGTACTTC.

V and J are TRBV7-8 and TRBJ2-1; possibly TRBD1 for D (6 bases). In germline, CDR1 is SGHVS, CDR2 FQNEAQ. Between the trimmed V and J ends, which lost 5 bases and 9 bases, there was a span of 17 bases. CDR3 length equals 14 residues. This CDR3 is CASSKQGGQFEQFF. The CDR3 DNA follows: TGTGCCAGCAGCAAACAGGGCGGACAGTTTGAGCAGTTCTTC.

This clonotype was recorded only once. The V and J genes are TRBV4-1 and TRBJ1-2; D perhaps matches TRBD1 (5 bases). This CDR3 spans 15 amino acids. CDR1 and CDR2 (germline): MGHRA, YSYEKL. Trimming cost V 0 bases and J 7 bases, with 15 bases left between them. The CDR3 region has the DNA TGCGCCAGCAGCCAAGATCGGGGACTATCGAGTGGCTACACCTTC. This codes for CASSQDRGLSSGYTF.

This clonotype was observed at least ten times. The rearrangement joins TRBV12-3 or TRBV12-4 to TRBJ1-4, with TRBD1 identical over 7 bases. The CDR3 runs 15 residues. Trimming took 5 bases from V and 7 from J; bases not matched to a gene: 10. CDR3 region: CASSTGTDRPEKLFF. The CDR3 DNA follows: TGTGCCAGCAGTACCGGGACAGACCGACCTGAAAAACTGTTTTTT.

The V call is TRBV7-2, the J call TRBJ2-7, with TRBD1 matching 7 bases. This CDR3 is built from 15 residues. Germline CDR1 and CDR2: SGHTA and FQGNSA. The V and J ends lost 5 bases and 4 bases, in that order; junction bases with no gene match: 11. CDR3 in amino acids: CASSPVSGGVYEQYF. The CDR3 DNA sequence: TGTGCCAGCAGCCCAGTGTCAGGGGGTGTTTACGAGCAGTACTTC.

The chain employs TRBV20-1 and TRBJ2-7, with 11 nucleotides matching TRBD2. The CDR3 length is 15 residues. V lost 1 base to trimming and J lost 3 bases; unmatched junction nucleotides: 5. Per the germline V gene, CDR1 is DFQATT and CDR2 is SNEGSKA (reference sequence). The CDR3 DNA sequence: TGCAGTGCTAGAGGGGTAGGACTAGCGGGCTACGAGCAGTACTTC. Its protein is CSARGVGLAGYEQYF.